The 16 T cell receptor beta chains reported below all come from one sample, sequenced in a study of blood T cell repertoires in COVID-19. The method was immunoSEQ multiplex PCR; TCRdb's version includes in-frame clones alone and lacks a portion of them. The sample has about 150,000 clones, 83% seen once. The sequencing input was peripheral blood. These TCRs come from a woman aged 80 or older with acute or convalescent COVID-19.

The gene calls are TRBV27 and TRBJ1-1, with TRBD1 as a possible D gene (5 bases). This CDR3 has 13 residues. CDR1 and CDR2 (germline): MNHEY, SMNVEV (reference sequence). Trimming removed 10 bases at V and 0 bases at J, with 12 bases between. This chain's CDR3 is CATRRDVNTEAFF. The CDR3 coding sequence is TGTGCCACCAGGCGGGACGTGAACACTGAAGCTTTCTTT.

V and J are TRBV7-2 and TRBJ2-7; D is uncertain. CDR1 and CDR2 (germline): SGHTA, FQGNSA. There are 12 residues in the CDR3. Trimming took 2 bases from V and 2 from J, leaving 4 bases between them. CDR3 sequence (DNA): TGTGCCAGCAGCTTAACTGCCTACGAGCAGTACTTC. It specifies CASSLTAYEQYF.

The V and J genes are TRBV7-8 and TRBJ2-7, with a possible D match to TRBD2 (7 bases). V gave up 5 bases and J gave up 5 bases, with 22 bases separating them. The CDR3 contains 16 residues. The V gene's germline CDR1 is SGHVS and CDR2 FQNEAQ. The DNA for the CDR3 is TGTGCCAGCAGCGCGCTAGCGGTGGCAGGGGTCCACGAGCAGTACTTC. Its translation: CASSALAVAGVHEQYF.

This chain connects TRBV20-1 to TRBJ2-7, with TRBD1 matching over 8 bases. Per the germline V gene, CDR1 is DFQATT and CDR2 is SNEGSKA (reference sequence). The CDR3 has 12 amino acids. V trimming: 6 bases; J trimming: 3 bases; junction bases outside the gene matches: 4. DNA of the CDR3: TGCAGTGCCAGTGACAGGGGCTACGAGCAGTACTTC. Amino acids: CSASDRGYEQYF.

The chain recombines TRBV5-1 with TRBJ2-3; TRBD1 might be the D (6 bases). Per the germline V gene, CDR1 is SGHRS and CDR2 is YFSETQ. This CDR3 has 16 amino acids. The V and J ends lost 1 base and 2 bases respectively, with 14 bases between them. Here the CDR3 DNA reads TGCGCCAGCAGCTTGACGGCAGGGGCGTTCACAGATACGCAGTATTTT. Its translation is CASSLTAGAFTDTQYF. Combining the CDR3 with reference TRBV5-1 and TRBJ2-3 gives the whole variable domain KAGVTQTPRYLIKTRGQQVTLSCSPISGHRSVSWYQQTPGQGLQFLFEYFSETQRNKGNFPGRFSGRQFSNSRSEMNVSTLELGDSALYLCASSLTAGAFTDTQYFGPGTRLTVL.

The rearrangement links TRBV19 to TRBJ1-1; TRBD1 is a possible D gene (5 bases). This CDR3 comprises 14 residues. Per the germline V gene, CDR1 is LNHDA and CDR2 is SQIVND (reference sequence). Trimming left V 6 bases short and J 1 base short, with 12 bases between. CDR3 DNA: TGTGCCAGTAGAGAGCAGGACACGAACACTGAAGCTTTCTTT. Translated: CASREQDTNTEAFF.

This chain connects TRBV24-1 to TRBJ2-2; D unclear. V lost 4 bases and J 4 bases, leaving 6 bases between the germline ends. CDR3 size: 13 residues. CDR1 is KGHDR, CDR2 SFDVKD, per germline. The DNA for the CDR3 is TGTGCCACCAGTGAATTCTTCACCGGGGAGCTGTTTTTT. Translating gives CATSEFFTGELFF.

The chain employs TRBV18 and TRBJ1-2; the D gene is possibly TRBD1 (6 bases). CDR1 is KGHSH and CDR2 is LQKENI in the germline V gene. The V end was cut by 2 bases, the J end by 3 bases, with 10 bases between. This CDR3 region has 14 residues. This CDR3 is CASSPTGLYYGYTF. The CDR3 DNA follows: TGTGCCAGCTCACCAACAGGGCTTTACTATGGCTACACCTTC.

The V call is TRBV4-3, the J call TRBJ1-3; a weak D match, TRBD1 (5 bases). The germline V and J ends were trimmed by 1 base and 7 bases, with 17 bases remaining between them. Germline values: CDR1 LGHNA, CDR2 YSLEER. The CDR3 is made up of 16 amino acids. For the CDR3, the DNA is TGCGCCAGCAGCCAAGGGAGCGGGGCCATTGGGAACACCATATATTTT. Translating gives CASSQGSGAIGNTIYF.

The V gene is TRBV19, the J gene TRBJ2-3, with 7 positions matching TRBD1. CDR1 and CDR2 (germline): LNHDA, SQIVND (reference sequence). The length of the CDR3 is 14 residues. V lost 5 bases and J lost 4; bases outside the gene matches: 6. The CDR3 coding sequence is TGTGCCAGTAGTCTAAGGGGGCGGGCAGATACGCAGTATTTT. Its translation is CASSLRGRADTQYF.

The chain has TRBV2 and TRBJ1-6; TRBD1 agrees at 7 bases. Germline trimming cut 10 bases from V and 5 bases from J; bases unmatched to any gene: 5. The CDR3 extends over 13 amino acids. CDR1 SNHLY and CDR2 FYNNEI come from the germline V gene. The CDR3 nucleotides are TGTGCCACCACAGGGGAGGATAATTCACCCCTCCACTTT. Translated, it gives CATTGEDNSPLHF.

This clone was detected only once. The chain is built from TRBV2 and TRBJ1-6; perhaps TRBD1 as D (6 bases). With 1 base removed from V and 7 bases from J, the gap between germline ends came to 14 bases. The CDR3 extends over 16 amino acids. Germline values: CDR1 SNHLY, CDR2 FYNNEI. CDR3 region: CASSEDRAKRNSPLHF. CDR3 nucleotide sequence: TGTGCCAGCAGTGAAGACAGGGCTAAACGAAATTCACCCCTCCACTTT.

The V call is TRBV28, the J call TRBJ2-7; 10 bases are a match to TRBD1. The V segment lost 2 bases and the J segment 4 bases; nucleotides outside the gene matches: 8. CDR3 length: 16 residues. Per germline, CDR1 MDHEN and CDR2 SYDVKM. CDR3 sequence (DNA): TGTGCCAGCAGTTTACTTACATGGGACAGGGGATACGAGCAGTACTTC. Translated: CASSLLTWDRGYEQYF.

The rearrangement uses TRBV9 and TRBJ2-2; perhaps TRBD1 as D (5 bases). In germline, CDR1 is SGDLS, CDR2 YYNGEE. The CDR3 runs 16 residues. V was shortened by 4 bases and J by 1 base, with 14 bases between the two germline ends. CDR3 DNA sequence: TGTGCCAGCAGCCCAAGGACATCCCGGAACACCGGGGAGCTGTTTTTT. It translates to CASSPRTSRNTGELFF.

This chain connects TRBV7-2 to TRBJ2-5, with 11 bases fitting TRBD2. The V and J ends lost 4 bases and 4 bases, in that order; junction bases with no gene match: 2. Germline-derived CDR1 and CDR2 are SGHTA and FQGNSA. The CDR3 has 14 residues. CDR3 bases: TGTGCCAGCAGCTATACTAGCGGGGGAGAGACCCAGTACTTC. It translates to CASSYTSGGETQYF.

J is TRBJ1-3 and V is TRBV7-9; D is undetermined. Looked up from germline, CDR1 is SEHNR and CDR2 is FQNEAQ (reference sequence). Trimming stripped 4 bases from V and 0 bases from J, with 7 bases between. The CDR3 covers 14 residues. CDR3 sequence reads: CASSSEFSGNTIYF. The CDR3 DNA reads TGTGCCAGCAGCTCGGAGTTCTCTGGAAACACCATATATTTT. The complete variable domain, with remaining parts taken from reference TRBV7-9 and TRBJ1-3, reads DTGVSQNPRHKITKRGQNVTFRCDPISEHNRLYWYRQTLGQGPEFLTYFQNEAQLEKSRLLSDRFSAERPKGSFSTLEIQRTEQGDSAMYLCASSSEFSGNTIYFGEGSWLTVV.